This TCR beta chain was documented in a study of human versus mouse CDR3 diversity and MHC coevolution. In the study overall: Reportedly, immunoSEQ detects one in 200,000 T cells with minimized PCR bias. Study-wide findings and caveats: Humans had the largest estimated TCR beta repertoire, around 1.6 million clonotypes. In humans, T-cell selection involved several MHC II alleles.

The ends were cut back, 0 bases at V and 5 bases at J, with 15 bases in the middle. The CDR3 runs 16 residues. CDR1 is MNHEY, CDR2 SVGAGI, per germline. Using immunoSEQ multiplex PCR, the repertoire was profiled, and TCRdb retains in-frame clones only, with some absent. The profile covers over 60,000 clones, with 92% appearing a single time and less than 0.16% taken by the ten largest. On this clone itself: The target antigen is unknown.

Naive CD4 T cells, CD45RO-negative and CD62L-positive, were flow-sorted from PBMCs. The sequence was obtained from a person aged 25-75 years in good health. This rearrangement joins TRBV6-5 to TRBJ2-3; perhaps TRBD2 as D (6 bases). Material: naive CD4+ T cells from blood. Subset denoted: CD45RO-negative CD62L-positive naive CD4 T cells. Written as DNA, the CDR3 is TGTGCCAGCAGTTACTCGGGTGGAGGGGCAGGAGATACGCAGTATTTT. It is translated as CASSYSGGGAGDTQYF.